Below, 23 T cell receptor beta chains from the same sample are listed, as sequenced in a study of siplizumab effects on memory and regulatory T cells. The table came from immunoSEQ multiplex PCR; TCRdb's copy has only in-frame clones and leaves some out. This sample carries approximately 94,000 clones, about 94% of them seen once, and the ten largest clones take less than 1.5%. The specimen was non-Treg CD4+ T cells sorted from blood. These receptors all come from a human donor in good health.

This clone was observed once. This chain uses TRBV5-4 with TRBJ2-1, with a weak D call TRBD1 (6 bases). V lost 4 bases and J 4 bases, leaving 18 bases between the germline ends. CDR1 is SGHNT and CDR2 is YYREEE in the germline V gene (reference sequence). This CDR3 region has 16 residues. CDR3 protein: CASSPAGQGRYNEQFF. CDR3 bases: TGTGCCAGCAGCCCAGCTGGGCAGGGGCGTTACAATGAGCAGTTCTTC.

The rearrangement joins TRBV19 to TRBJ1-4, with a weak D call TRBD1 (5 bases). Germline assignment: CDR1 LNHDA and CDR2 SQIVND (reference sequence). The CDR3 is 14 residues long. Trimming cost V 2 bases and J 8 bases, with 12 bases left between them. DNA of the CDR3: TGTGCCAGTAGTATATCCCGGGGCTCCGAAAAACTGTTTTTT. As protein: CASSISRGSEKLFF.

This clone was observed once. The V and J genes are TRBV30 and TRBJ2-3; D remains ambiguous. From germline, CDR1 is GTSNPN and CDR2 SVGIG (reference sequence). Deletions cut 4 bases from V and 0 bases from J, with 8 bases between. The CDR3 spans 13 residues. The CDR3 loop is CAWNQRSTDTQYF. In DNA form, the CDR3 reads TGTGCCTGGAACCAGAGAAGCACAGATACGCAGTATTTT.

This clone was seen more than once but under ten times. The chain couples TRBV28 to TRBJ2-1, with 7 nucleotides matching TRBD1. The CDR3 is 13 amino acids. Germline values: CDR1 MDHEN, CDR2 SYDVKM. The J segment lost 10 bases and the V segment lost 4 bases, leaving 7 bases of the junction unmatched. The CDR3 loop reads CASSSQQGSEQFF. CDR3 bases: TGTGCCAGCAGTTCGCAACAGGGGAGCGAGCAGTTCTTC.

This sequence joins TRBV5-1 and TRBJ2-7, with 9 bases fitting TRBD1. V was clipped by 3 bases and J by 7 bases; unmatched bases: 11. Germline V gene lookup returns CDR1 SGHRS and CDR2 YFSETQ. The CDR3 consists of 15 residues. DNA of the CDR3: TGCGCCAGCAGCTCGGACGGGACAGGGATGGAAGAGCAGTACTTC. Protein sequence: CASSSDGTGMEEQYF.

The V call is TRBV6-1, the J call TRBJ2-3, with 10 positions matching TRBD2. The CDR3 has 15 residues. The J segment lost 9 bases and the V segment lost 9 bases, leaving 15 bases of the junction unmatched. Germline V gene sequence: CDR1 MNHNS, CDR2 SASEGT. CDR3: CASPRGSSGSETQYF. The CDR3 coding sequence is TGTGCCAGTCCCCGAGGATCTAGCGGGAGTGAAACGCAGTATTTT.

V is TRBV7-6 and J is TRBJ2-7; 10 bases are shared with TRBD1. The CDR3 spans 15 residues. Germline assignment: CDR1 SGHVS and CDR2 FNYEAQ. J was trimmed by 4 bases and V by 1 base; bases with no gene match: 4. The CDR3 loop is CASSLEDRGFYEQYF. DNA for the CDR3: TGTGCCAGCAGCTTAGAGGACAGGGGGTTTTACGAGCAGTACTTC.

V and J are TRBV9 and TRBJ1-2, with a weak D call TRBD1 (5 bases). The germline V gene encodes CDR1 SGDLS and CDR2 YYNGEE. The CDR3 loop spans 16 amino acids. Trimming removed 0 bases at V and 8 bases at J, with 20 bases between. The CDR3 DNA follows: TGTGCCAGCAGCGTAGGAGCTGGTAACAAAGGGGAGGGCTACACCTTC. This sequence encodes CASSVGAGNKGEGYTF.

A remark on this clone: The germline gene is not matched at one end of the junction; a read error may be the cause. The chain recombines TRBV7-7 with TRBJ2-1; D not certain. This CDR3 is built from 9 residues. Per germline, CDR1 SSHAT and CDR2 FNYEAQ (reference sequence). CDR3 loop: CASSPEQFF. The DNA for the CDR3 is TGTGCTAGCAGCCCTGAGCAGTTCTTC.

This clone was counted a single time. The rearrangement links TRBV5-1 to TRBJ2-7; D might be TRBD2 (6 bases). The CDR3 has 13 amino acids. Trimming cost V 4 bases and J 5 bases, with 13 bases left between them. Germline lookup yields CDR1 SGHRS and CDR2 YFSETQ. This CDR3 reads CASSLTSRDEQYF. Here the CDR3 DNA reads TGCGCCAGCAGCCTGACTAGTCGCGACGAGCAGTACTTC.

The chain is built from TRBV11-2 and TRBJ2-2, with D unresolved. Germline-derived CDR1 and CDR2 are SGHAT and FQNNGV. Trimming removed 4 bases from V and 5 bases from J, with 17 bases in between. The CDR3 contains 16 residues. CDR3 nucleotide sequence: TGTGCCAGCAGCTCCAGACGGGTACCGGGTACCGGGGAGCTGTTTTTT. Its protein is CASSSRRVPGTGELFF. Full variable domain (rest looked up from reference TRBV11-2 and TRBJ2-2): EAGVAQSPRYKIIEKRQSVAFWCNPISGHATLYWYQQILGQGPKLLIQFQNNGVVDDSQLPKDRFSAERLKGVDSTLKIQPAKLEDSAVYLCASSSRRVPGTGELFFGEGSRLTVL.

The chain is built from TRBV6-1 and TRBJ2-3; D perhaps matches TRBD2 (5 bases). V was clipped by 10 bases and J by 5 bases, with 16 bases between them. CDR3 length: 13 residues. Germline-derived CDR1 and CDR2 are MNHNS and SASEGT. In nucleotides, the CDR3 is TGTGCCACCCAGCCGGGGTTTGGAGATACGCAGTATTTT. Protein sequence: CATQPGFGDTQYF.

The rearrangement links TRBV28 to TRBJ2-7; D unresolved. V was trimmed by 3 bases and J by 9 bases, leaving 9 bases between them. This CDR3 contains 11 residues. The germline V gene encodes CDR1 MDHEN and CDR2 SYDVKM. Here the CDR3 DNA reads TGTGCCAGCAGTTTTCCCCTCGGGCAGTACTTC. Protein product: CASSFPLGQYF.

The CDR3 reads CASVQTGGTGEKLFF. The CDR3 nucleotides read TGTGCAAGCGTACAAACAGGGGGCACAGGAGAAAAACTGTTTTTT. The chain carries TRBV12-2 and TRBJ1-4; the DNA was not used to check the table's D call, TRBD1. TRBV12-2 is a known pseudogene. This CDR3 spans 15 amino acids.

V usage is TRBV7-9 and J usage is TRBJ2-5, with a tentative D call TRBD2 (5 bases). V was clipped by 6 bases and J by 0 bases, with 11 bases between them. CDR1 and CDR2 from the germline V gene are SEHNR and FQNEAQ (reference sequence). This CDR3 is built from 14 residues. This CDR3 is CASSLGRDQETQYF. The CDR3 DNA is TGTGCCAGCAGTCTAGGGCGGGACCAAGAGACCCAGTACTTC.

The rearrangement uses TRBV9 and TRBJ2-1; 8 bases are shared with TRBD2. V was clipped by 0 bases and J by 4 bases; unmatched bases: 3. Per germline, CDR1 SGDLS and CDR2 YYNGEE. The CDR3 is made up of 15 amino acids. The CDR3 DNA is TGTGCCAGCAGCGTAGTTACTAGCGGATACAATGAGCAGTTCTTC. Its protein is CASSVVTSGYNEQFF.

The chain carries TRBV2 and TRBJ2-6; D is undetermined. V shed 3 bases and J shed 0 bases, with 6 bases lying between them. CDR3 size: 15 residues. Germline V lookup: CDR1 SNHLY, CDR2 FYNNEI. CDR3 nucleotides: TGTGCCAGCAGTGATCAAGCCTCTGGGGCCAACGTCCTGACTTTC. Amino acids: CASSDQASGANVLTF.

This clone has just a few counts. This CDR3 is CAISEGLAGRTDTQYF. The CDR3 coding sequence is TGTGCCATCAGTGAGGGGCTAGCGGGACGCACAGATACGCAGTATTTT. This chain connects TRBV10-3 to TRBJ2-3; 9 bases align to TRBD2. Trimming at V came to 2 bases and at J to 1 base, leaving 4 bases not matched to a gene. This CDR3 is 16 amino acids long. The germline V gene has CDR1 ENHRY and CDR2 SYGVKD.

The chain joins TRBV20-1 to TRBJ2-1; D is uncertain. The ends were cut back, 4 bases at V and 5 bases at J, with 3 bases in the middle. Germline CDR1 and CDR2: DFQATT and SNEGSKA (reference sequence). The CDR3 is made up of 10 amino acids. The DNA of the CDR3 is TGCAGTGCTAAAAACAATGAGCAGTTCTTC. Encoded protein: CSAKNNEQFF.

V gene TRBV5-8 combines with J gene TRBJ2-1, with D uncertain. Trimming removed 0 bases at V and 0 bases at J, with 7 bases between. Germline V CDR1 and CDR2: SGHTS, YDEGEE. The CDR3 is made up of 15 amino acids. The CDR3 protein is CASSLGISSYNEQFF. The CDR3 nucleotides read TGTGCCAGCAGCTTGGGGATCAGCTCCTACAATGAGCAGTTCTTC.

The chain links TRBV7-3 to TRBJ2-3; 7 nucleotides line up with TRBD1. The CDR3 is 14 residues long. Germline CDR1 SGHTA, CDR2 FQGTGA. V lost 5 bases to trimming and J lost 4 bases; unmatched junction nucleotides: 6. The CDR3 DNA is TGTGCCAGCAGCAAGGGGGCGCTGTCAGATACGCAGTATTTT. It codes for CASSKGALSDTQYF.

V usage is TRBV29-1 and J usage is TRBJ1-4, with TRBD1 matching 9 bases. The V gene's germline CDR1 is SQVTM and CDR2 ANQGSEA. V was pared by 7 bases and J by 0 bases, with 3 bases of the junction left unmatched. The CDR3 loop spans 14 amino acids. CDR3 loop: CSGTGGATNEKLFF. CDR3 sequence (DNA): TGCAGCGGTACAGGGGGCGCAACTAATGAAAAACTGTTTTTT.

This chain links TRBV12-5 with TRBJ2-3, with 9 bases aligning to TRBD1. From germline, CDR1 is LGHNT and CDR2 FRNRAP. The junction had 5 bases not matched to a gene; V was cut back by 4 bases and J by 6 bases. The length of the CDR3 is 14 residues. The CDR3 DNA reads TGTGCTAGTGGTTCGGGACAGGGACGGGATACGCAGTATTTT. Translated, it gives CASGSGQGRDTQYF.